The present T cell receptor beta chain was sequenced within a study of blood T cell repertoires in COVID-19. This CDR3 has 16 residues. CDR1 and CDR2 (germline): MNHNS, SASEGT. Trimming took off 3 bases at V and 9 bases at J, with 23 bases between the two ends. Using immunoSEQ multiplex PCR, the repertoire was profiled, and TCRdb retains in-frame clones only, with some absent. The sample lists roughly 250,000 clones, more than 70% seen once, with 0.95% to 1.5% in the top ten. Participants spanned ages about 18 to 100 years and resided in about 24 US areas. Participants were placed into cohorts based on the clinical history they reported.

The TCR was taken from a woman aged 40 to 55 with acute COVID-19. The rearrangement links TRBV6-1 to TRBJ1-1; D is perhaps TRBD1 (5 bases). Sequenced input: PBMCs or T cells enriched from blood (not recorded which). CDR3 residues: CASSDAGRVESDKAFF. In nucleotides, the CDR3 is TGTGCCAGCAGTGACGCGGGACGGGTAGAATCGGACAAAGCTTTCTTT.